This T cell receptor beta chain was documented in a study of CD8 T cells in Susac syndrome. Trimming took 4 bases from V and 9 from J, leaving 14 bases between them. The CDR3 extends over 13 amino acids. From germline, CDR1 is SGHNT and CDR2 YYREEE (reference sequence). When the RNA was reverse transcribed, random hexamers were used with an input of roughly 0.45 to 1 ug. TCRdb re-called the immunoSEQ multiplex PCR reads through MiXCR, storing one row per CDR3 protein. Seen here are about 76,000 distinct CDR3 sequences, 90% to 95% observed once, and the top ten hold roughly 0.49%. The sample was CD8+ T cells from PBMCs. This sequence was found in a human donor with multiple sclerosis. The chain uses TRBV5-4 and TRBJ2-1; D remains unclear. CDR3 amino acids: CASSTGPAGEQFF. The CDR3 coding sequence is TGTGCCAGCAGCACCGGACCTGCTGGTGAGCAGTTCTTC.